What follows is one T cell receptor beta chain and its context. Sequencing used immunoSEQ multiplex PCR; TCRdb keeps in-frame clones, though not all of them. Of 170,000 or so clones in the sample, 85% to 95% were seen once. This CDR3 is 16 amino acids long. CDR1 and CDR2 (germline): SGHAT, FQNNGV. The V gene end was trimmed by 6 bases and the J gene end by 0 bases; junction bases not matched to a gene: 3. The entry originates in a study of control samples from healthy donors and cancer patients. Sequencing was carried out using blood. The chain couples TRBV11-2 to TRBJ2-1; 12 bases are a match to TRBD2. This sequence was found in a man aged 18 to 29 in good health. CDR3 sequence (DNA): TGTGCCAGCAGACGGACTAGCGGGGCCTCCTACAATGAGCAGTTCTTC. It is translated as CASRRTSGASYNEQFF.